The TCR beta chain under discussion was sequenced for a study of T cell responses to AZD1222 COVID-19 vaccine. Study-level background: The study pooled second doses at about 4 or about 12 weeks.

Overall study findings and caveats: Within unmutated variant regions lay the reported targets of nearly half of spike-specific TCRs. Only 5 or 6 AZD1222 recipients tested seropositive at baseline.

Turning to this clone: Its antigen is not identified.

Sequenced by immunoSEQ multiplex PCR; TCRdb stores in-frame clones only, minus some. The sample yields about 120,000 clones, 85% to 95% seen once. The junction had 3 bases not matched to a gene; V was cut back by 2 bases and J by 7 bases. Germline V lookup: CDR1 SGHTA, CDR2 FQGNSA. The CDR3 has 13 residues. This receptor was identified in an adult in good health. This specimen consisted of peripheral blood, obtained on day 0 of AZD1222 vaccination. The chain recombines TRBV7-2 with TRBJ2-7; the match to TRBD2 covers 9 bases. This CDR3 is CASSLLAGLEQYF. In nucleotides, the CDR3 is TGTGCCAGCAGCTTACTAGCGGGATTAGAGCAGTACTTC.